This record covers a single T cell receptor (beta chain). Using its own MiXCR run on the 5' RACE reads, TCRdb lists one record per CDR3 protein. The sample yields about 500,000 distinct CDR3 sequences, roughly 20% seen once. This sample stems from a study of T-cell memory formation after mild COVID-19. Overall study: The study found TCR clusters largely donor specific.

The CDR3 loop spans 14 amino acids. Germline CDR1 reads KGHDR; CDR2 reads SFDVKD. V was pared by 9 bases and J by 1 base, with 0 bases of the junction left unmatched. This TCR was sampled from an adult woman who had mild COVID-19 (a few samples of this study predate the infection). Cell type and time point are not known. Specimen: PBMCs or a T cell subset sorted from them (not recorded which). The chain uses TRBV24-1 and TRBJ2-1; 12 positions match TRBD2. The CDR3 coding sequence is TGTGCCACCGGACTAGCGGGATCCTACAATGAGCAGTTCTTC. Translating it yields CATGLAGSYNEQFF.